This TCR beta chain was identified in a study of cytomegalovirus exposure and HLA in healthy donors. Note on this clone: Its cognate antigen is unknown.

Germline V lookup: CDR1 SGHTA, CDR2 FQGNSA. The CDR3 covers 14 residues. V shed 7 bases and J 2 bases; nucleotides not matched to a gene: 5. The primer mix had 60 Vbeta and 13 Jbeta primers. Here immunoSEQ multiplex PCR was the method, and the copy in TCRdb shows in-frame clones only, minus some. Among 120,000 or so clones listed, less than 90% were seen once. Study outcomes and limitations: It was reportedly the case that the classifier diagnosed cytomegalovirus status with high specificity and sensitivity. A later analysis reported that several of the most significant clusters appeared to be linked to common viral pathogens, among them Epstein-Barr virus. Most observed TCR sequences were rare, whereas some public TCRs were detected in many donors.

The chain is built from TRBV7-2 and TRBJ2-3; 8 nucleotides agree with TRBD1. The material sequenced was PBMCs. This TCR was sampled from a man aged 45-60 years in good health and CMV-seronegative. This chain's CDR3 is CASTLTGATDTQYF. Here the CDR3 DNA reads TGTGCCAGCACCTTGACAGGGGCCACAGATACGCAGTATTTT. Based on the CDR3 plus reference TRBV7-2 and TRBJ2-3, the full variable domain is GAGVSQSPSNKVTEKGKDVELRCDPISGHTALYWYRQSLGQGLEFLIYFQGNSAPDKSGLPSDRFSAERTGGSVSTLTIQRTQQEDSAVYLCASTLTGATDTQYFGPGTRLTVL.